These T cell receptor beta chains were read from a single sample in a study of blood T cell repertoires in COVID-19. TCRdb keeps only in-frame clones here, not all; method: immunoSEQ multiplex PCR. The sample consists of 150,000 or so clones, more than 75% of them appearing once. Sequencing input: peripheral blood. Receptors were obtained from a man in his sixties with active or convalescent COVID-19. The CDR3 runs from the conserved cysteine through the conserved F or W. Each record gives: D gene, V gene, clone size, J gene, CDR3 length, CDR3 protein, CDR3 DNA. A D gene is named only where the DNA matches it firmly. Size is stated for part of the rows, as once, few or many counts, or as a class when the clone is expanded.

D gene: NA; V gene: TRBV16; clone size: NA; J gene: TRBJ1-5; CDR3 length: 14; CDR3 protein: CASSRAPFNQPQHF; CDR3 DNA: TGTGCCAGCAGCCGAGCCCCCTTCAATCAGCCCCAGCATTTT
D gene: TRBD1; V gene: TRBV28; clone size: few; J gene: TRBJ1-5; CDR3 length: 15; CDR3 protein: CASSSTRQGSQPQHF; CDR3 DNA: TGTGCCAGCAGTTCGACTCGACAGGGGAGTCAGCCCCAGCATTTT
D gene: TRBD1; V gene: TRBV11-2; clone size: NA; J gene: TRBJ2-7; CDR3 length: 16; CDR3 protein: CASSYPGTGWGYEQYF; CDR3 DNA: TGTGCCAGCAGCTATCCCGGGACAGGGTGGGGCTACGAGCAGTACTTC
D gene: NA; V gene: TRBV7-2; clone size: NA; J gene: TRBJ2-7; CDR3 length: 15; CDR3 protein: CASSRALGQYYEQYF; CDR3 DNA: TGTGCCAGCAGCCGCGCCCTTGGACAGTACTACGAGCAGTACTTC
D gene: NA; V gene: TRBV10-1; clone size: NA; J gene: TRBJ2-3; CDR3 length: 17; CDR3 protein: CASSESSPTGGTDTQYF; CDR3 DNA: TGCGCCAGCAGTGAGTCTAGTCCGACAGGCGGCACAGATACGCAGTATTTT
D gene: NA; V gene: TRBV7-6; clone size: NA; J gene: TRBJ1-1; CDR3 length: 15; CDR3 protein: CASSLVGERGSEAFF; CDR3 DNA: TGTGCCAGCAGCTTAGTTGGGGAGCGCGGTTCTGAAGCTTTCTTT
D gene: NA; V gene: TRBV12-5; clone size: NA; J gene: TRBJ2-6; CDR3 length: 15; CDR3 protein: CASGRGGSGANVLTF; CDR3 DNA: TGTGCTAGTGGTCGAGGGGGCTCTGGGGCCAACGTCCTGACTTTC
D gene: NA; V gene: TRBV5-1; clone size: once; J gene: TRBJ1-1; CDR3 length: 13; CDR3 protein: CASSFSRNTEAFF; CDR3 DNA: TGCGCCAGCAGCTTTTCGAGAAACACTGAAGCTTTCTTT
D gene: NA; V gene: TRBV6-5; clone size: NA; J gene: TRBJ2-7; CDR3 length: 15; CDR3 protein: CASSQQPSSSYEQYF; CDR3 DNA: TGTGCCAGCAGTCAACAGCCTTCCAGCTCCTACGAGCAGTACTTC
D gene: TRBD1; V gene: TRBV30; clone size: NA; J gene: TRBJ2-7; CDR3 length: 12; CDR3 protein: CAWSPTGYEQYF; CDR3 DNA: TGTGCCTGGAGTCCGACAGGGTACGAGCAGTACTTC
D gene: NA; V gene: TRBV18; clone size: NA; J gene: TRBJ2-2; CDR3 length: 17; CDR3 protein: CASSLNRQGLNTGELFF; CDR3 DNA: TGTGCCAGCTCACTCAACCGGCAGGGGCTGAACACCGGGGAGCTGTTTTTT
D gene: TRBD1; V gene: TRBV15; clone size: NA; J gene: TRBJ2-3; CDR3 length: 16; CDR3 protein: CATSRDQGTGSDTQYF; CDR3 DNA: TGTGCCACCAGCAGAGATCAGGGGACAGGTTCAGATACGCAGTATTTT
D gene: TRBD2; V gene: TRBV27; clone size: NA; J gene: TRBJ2-1; CDR3 length: 14; CDR3 protein: CASYVAGGNNEQFF; CDR3 DNA: TGTGCCAGCTATGTAGCGGGAGGTAACAATGAGCAGTTCTTC
D gene: NA; V gene: TRBV5-6; clone size: NA; J gene: TRBJ1-5; CDR3 length: 15; CDR3 protein: CASSLGQVPNQPQHF; CDR3 DNA: TGTGCCAGCAGCTTGGGACAGGTCCCCAATCAGCCCCAGCATTTT
D gene: TRBD1; V gene: TRBV6-1; clone size: NA; J gene: TRBJ1-2; CDR3 length: 17; CDR3 protein: CASSVLGTGGSNYGYTF; CDR3 DNA: TGTGCCAGCAGTGTCCTCGGGACAGGGGGCTCCAACTATGGCTACACCTTC
D gene: NA; V gene: TRBV25-1; clone size: NA; J gene: TRBJ2-3; CDR3 length: 13; CDR3 protein: CASSESGPDTQYF; CDR3 DNA: TGTGCCAGCAGTGAATCAGGGCCAGATACGCAGTATTTT
D gene: TRBD1; V gene: TRBV30; clone size: NA; J gene: TRBJ1-5; CDR3 length: 16; CDR3 protein: CAWESGTGNSNQPQHF; CDR3 DNA: TGTGCCTGGGAGTCCGGGACAGGAAATAGCAATCAGCCCCAGCATTTT
D gene: NA; V gene: TRBV9; clone size: NA; J gene: TRBJ1-2; CDR3 length: 14; CDR3 protein: CASSVATYGYGYTF; CDR3 DNA: TGTGCCAGCAGCGTAGCTACGTATGGTTATGGCTACACCTTC
D gene: NA; V gene: TRBV19; clone size: NA; J gene: TRBJ2-7; CDR3 length: 11; CDR3 protein: CASSTGYEQYF; CDR3 DNA: TGTGCCAGTAGTACGGGCTACGAGCAGTACTTC
D gene: TRBD2; V gene: TRBV7-9; clone size: NA; J gene: TRBJ2-3; CDR3 length: 19; CDR3 protein: CASSSSKYQLAGVSHTQYF; CDR3 DNA: TGTGCCAGCAGCTCGTCCAAATACCAACTAGCGGGGGTCTCACATACGCAGTATTTT
D gene: NA; V gene: TRBV12-3/TRBV12-4; clone size: NA; J gene: TRBJ2-5; CDR3 length: 12; CDR3 protein: CASSPGQETQYF; CDR3 DNA: TGTGCCAGCAGCCCGGGGCAAGAGACCCAGTACTTC
D gene: NA; V gene: TRBV14; clone size: NA; J gene: TRBJ1-2; CDR3 length: 14; CDR3 protein: CASSHRQPDYGYTF; CDR3 DNA: TGTGCCAGCAGCCACCGACAGCCAGACTATGGCTACACCTTC
D gene: TRBD1; V gene: TRBV13; clone size: NA; J gene: TRBJ2-3; CDR3 length: 15; CDR3 protein: CASSSRQGQADTQYF; CDR3 DNA: TGTGCCAGCAGCTCGAGACAGGGTCAGGCGGATACGCAGTATTTT
D gene: NA; V gene: TRBV12-5; clone size: NA; J gene: TRBJ1-1; CDR3 length: 12; CDR3 protein: CASGFLEFEAFF; CDR3 DNA: TGTGCTAGTGGTTTTCTCGAGTTTGAAGCTTTCTTT
D gene: NA; V gene: TRBV7-2; clone size: NA; J gene: TRBJ2-7; CDR3 length: 15; CDR3 protein: CASSLGGGGPNEQYF; CDR3 DNA: TGTGCCAGCAGCTTGGGAGGGGGAGGGCCCAACGAGCAGTACTTC
D gene: TRBD1; V gene: TRBV18; clone size: NA; J gene: TRBJ2-1; CDR3 length: 13; CDR3 protein: CASSTGQGYEQFF; CDR3 DNA: TGTGCCAGCTCAACGGGACAGGGATATGAGCAGTTCTTC
D gene: NA; V gene: TRBV7-6; clone size: NA; J gene: TRBJ1-5; CDR3 length: 16; CDR3 protein: CASSLEEGRSNQPQHF; CDR3 DNA: TGTGCCAGCAGCTTAGAGGAGGGACGGAGTAATCAGCCCCAGCATTTT
D gene: TRBD1; V gene: TRBV10-2; clone size: NA; J gene: TRBJ1-2; CDR3 length: 13; CDR3 protein: CASRTGGRYGYTF; CDR3 DNA: TGCGCCAGCCGGACAGGGGGAAGGTATGGCTACACCTTC
D gene: TRBD2; V gene: TRBV7-6; clone size: NA; J gene: TRBJ2-3; CDR3 length: 16; CDR3 protein: CASSSGLAGGIDTQYF; CDR3 DNA: TGTGCCAGCAGCTCGGGACTAGCGGGGGGGATAGATACGCAGTATTTT
D gene: NA; V gene: TRBV5-1; clone size: NA; J gene: TRBJ2-7; CDR3 length: 14; CDR3 protein: CASSLGNRGYEQYF; CDR3 DNA: TGCGCCAGCAGCTTGGGTAACCGGGGCTACGAGCAGTACTTC
D gene: NA; V gene: TRBV19; clone size: NA; J gene: TRBJ1-4; CDR3 length: 13; CDR3 protein: CASRTALNEKLFF; CDR3 DNA: TGTGCCAGTAGGACAGCTTTAAATGAAAAACTGTTTTTT
D gene: TRBD1; V gene: TRBV6-4; clone size: NA; J gene: TRBJ1-1; CDR3 length: 15; CDR3 protein: CASSDRGHGDTEAFF; CDR3 DNA: TGTGCCAGCAGTGACAGGGGGCATGGGGACACTGAAGCTTTCTTT